The clone carrying this T cell receptor (beta chain) was seen ten or more times. Its antigen remains unknown. This entry comes from a study of T cell repertoires in cytomegalovirus infection. Background on the study: The public TCR beta signatures pointed to both CMV infection and matching HLA type.

The CDR3 runs to 15 residues. CDR1 is SEHNR and CDR2 is FQNEAQ in the germline V gene (reference sequence). V dropped 1 base and J dropped 4 bases, with 13 bases sitting between them. General study points: Cumulative frequency (of public TCR beta family members) identified carriers of CMV plus the relevant HLA. The ex vivo response was dominated by HLA-C-restricted CMV-specific TCR beta clonotypes.

TCRdb reprocessed the reads via MiXCR and lists one record per CDR3 protein. The data show roughly 920,000 distinct CDR3 sequences, roughly 30% seen once. The chain joins TRBV7-9 to TRBJ1-2, with no clear D. Sequencing used cultured CD8+ T cells from PBMCs, obtained from culture after CMV antigen stimulation. This TCR came from a human donor in good health (CMV status not recorded). Some clones in this sample may be carry-over from other donors' samples. This CDR3 reads CASSLGRSKFYGYTF. In DNA, the CDR3 is TGTGCCAGCAGCTTAGGGCGCAGCAAATTCTATGGCTACACCTTC.